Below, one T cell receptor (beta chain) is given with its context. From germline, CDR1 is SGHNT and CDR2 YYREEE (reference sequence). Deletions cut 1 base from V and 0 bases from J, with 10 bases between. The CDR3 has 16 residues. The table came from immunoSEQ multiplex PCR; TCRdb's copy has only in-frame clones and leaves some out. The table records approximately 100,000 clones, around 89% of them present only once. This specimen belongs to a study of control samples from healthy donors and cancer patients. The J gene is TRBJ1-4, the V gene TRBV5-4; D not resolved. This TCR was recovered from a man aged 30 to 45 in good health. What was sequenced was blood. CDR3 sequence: CASSLHATTTNEKLFF. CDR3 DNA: TGTGCCAGCAGCTTGCATGCGACAACAACTAATGAAAAACTGTTTTTT.